This T cell receptor (beta chain) is drawn from a study of blood T cell repertoires in COVID-19. Study details: Whether acute or convalescent, the COVID-19 samples came from the United States, Italy and Spain. Sources were T cells, B-cell-depleted T cells, or PBMCs; the material itself was cDNA or gDNA.

With V trimmed by 4 bases and J by 3 bases, 6 bases remained unmatched. Germline CDR1 and CDR2: LGHNA and YSLEER. The CDR3 runs 15 residues. In the original analysis: It was from reference gene primer amplification that nucleated cell counts were estimated. The data were produced by immunoSEQ multiplex PCR, yet TCRdb's version contains in-frame clones alone and is incomplete. D and trimming were read from the DNA, whereas the V and J calls and clone size are those reported in that table. The sample includes 40,000 or so clones, approximately 92% of them seen just once. The receptor's source is a human donor in a cohort sampled during active COVID-19. The J gene is TRBJ2-1, the V gene TRBV4-3; 7 bases match TRBD2. Sequencing used peripheral blood. CDR3 in amino acids: CASSRGLGSYNEQFF. DNA for the CDR3: TGCGCCAGCAGCCGAGGACTAGGGAGCTACAATGAGCAGTTCTTC.